This T cell receptor beta chain was found in a study of blood T cell repertoires in COVID-19. Method: immunoSEQ multiplex PCR; TCRdb's copy keeps in-frame clones and lacks some. Of under 300,000 clones in the sample, under 90% were seen once. The germline V gene encodes CDR1 MNHEY and CDR2 SMNVEV (reference sequence). Trimming shortened V by 4 bases and J by 11 bases, and 11 bases separated the two germline ends. The CDR3 spans 11 residues. This rearrangement joins TRBV27 to TRBJ1-1; D unclear. Sequenced: peripheral blood. The clonotype originates from a woman aged 45 to 65 who had recovered from COVID-19. The CDR3 here is CASSSPGTAFF. The DNA of the CDR3 is TGTGCCAGCAGTTCCCCGGGAACGGCTTTCTTT.